This TCR beta chain was documented in a study of regulatory T cells in long-lasting Graves disease. Study information: Those Graves' patients who were newly diagnosed had been on antithyroid drugs under 3 months. Findings of the study overall: The study found persistent patients shared more public clonotypes (roughly 2,800) than new patients (around 1,000).

The CDR3 is made up of 17 amino acids. V was clipped by 4 bases and J by 2 bases, with 22 bases between them. Germline V gives CDR1 SGHRS, CDR2 YFSETQ. This clonotype was detected many times. Its cognate antigen is unknown. Sample time point: newly diagnosed GD, antithyroid drugs for less than 3 months. Scientists built the TCR library using RNA that was extracted from PBMCs. Arm-PCR of CDR3 regions and iRepertoire HTBI primers were the basis on which TCR beta libraries were built. TCRdb called the multiplex PCR reads again in MiXCR, with one record for every CDR3 protein. Among around 400,000 distinct CDR3 sequences listed, about 15% were seen once. The data also belong to a second study, concerning T cells in Graves' hyperthyroidism and ophthalmopathy. From that study: A first-round RT-PCR of the TCR CDR3 used the HTBI primer set.

The material sequenced was peripheral blood mononuclear cells (PBMCs), taken at new diagnosis, from a patient treated with antithyroid drugs. The chain has TRBV5-1 and TRBJ2-7; D may be TRBD1 or TRBD2 (5 bases each). The TCR sequence derives from a woman aged 40 to 49 with Graves disease. The CDR3 loop reads CASSIRKGTGKTYEQYF. In DNA form, the CDR3 reads TGCGCCAGCAGCATACGGAAAGGGACCGGGAAAACCTACGAGCAGTACTTC.